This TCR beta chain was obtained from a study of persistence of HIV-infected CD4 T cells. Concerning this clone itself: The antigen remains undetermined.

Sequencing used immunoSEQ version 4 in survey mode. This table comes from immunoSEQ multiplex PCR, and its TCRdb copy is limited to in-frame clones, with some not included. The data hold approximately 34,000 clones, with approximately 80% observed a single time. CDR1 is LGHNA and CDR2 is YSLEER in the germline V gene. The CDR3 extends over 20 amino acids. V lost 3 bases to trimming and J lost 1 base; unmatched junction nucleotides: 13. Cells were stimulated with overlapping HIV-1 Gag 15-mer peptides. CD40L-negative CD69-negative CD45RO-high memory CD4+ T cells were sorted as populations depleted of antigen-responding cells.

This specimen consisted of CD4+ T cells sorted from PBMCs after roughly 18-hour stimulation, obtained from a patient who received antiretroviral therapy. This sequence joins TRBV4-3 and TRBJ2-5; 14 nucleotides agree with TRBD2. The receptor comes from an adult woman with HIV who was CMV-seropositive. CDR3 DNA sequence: TGCGCCAGCAGCCATCGGCCCTTGACTAGCGGGGGGGGCCTCCAAGAGACCCAGTACTTC. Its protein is CASSHRPLTSGGGLQETQYF.